Included here is one TCR beta chain sequence, with context. The sample comes from a study of control samples from healthy donors and cancer patients. Germline assignment: CDR1 ENHRY and CDR2 SYGVKD. J gave up 4 bases and V 5 bases, and 5 bases lay outside the gene matches. This CDR3 has 15 residues. Sequencing was performed with immunoSEQ multiplex PCR; in TCRdb, only in-frame clones are kept and a portion is missing. The table shows 160,000 or so clones, with approximately 94% occurring only once. The TCR originated in a woman between 40 and 50 years old in good health. The chain links TRBV10-3 to TRBJ2-3; TRBD2 aligns across 11 bases. The sequenced material came from blood. CDR3 sequence (DNA): TGTGCCATCAGTCCCCCACTAGCGGGAGCAGATACGCAGTATTTT. Amino acid sequence: CAISPPLAGADTQYF.